This TCR beta chain comes out of a study of T cells in Graves' hyperthyroidism and ophthalmopathy (dated by TCRdb to between 2019 and 2020). In the study overall: Peripheral blood samples were taken at initial diagnosis, before any treatment was given. TCR V-J signatures able to tell the groups apart were searched for in a discovery cohort of about a hundred patients, of whom 43 had Graves' ophthalmopathy and 55 to 60 had stable Graves' hyperthyroidism. An independent validation cohort of 18 to 20 hyperthyroidism patients and over 15 patients who later progressed to ophthalmopathy tested prospective prediction of ophthalmopathy. For training and testing, the 100 or so patients in the discovery cohort were randomly divided in a 7:3 ratio. The study also compared thyroid tissue and blood T-cell repertoires from several Graves' hyperthyroidism patients. After blood sampling, hyperthyroidism patients were treated with methimazole at a starting dose of 30 mg daily, and ophthalmopathy patients were treated with high-dose intravenous methylprednisolone. According to the paper, TCR Vbeta CDR3 sequencing was carried out on about 140 peripheral blood samples, which came from fewer than 50 ophthalmopathy, 75 or so hyperthyroidism and around 17 progressor patients. The full study reports these points: In validation, the model predicted progression to ophthalmopathy with over 65% sensitivity and roughly 72% specificity, a median of 6.5 months before onset. Ophthalmopathy was separated from stable hyperthyroidism by a 13 V-J signature model, with approximately 89% sensitivity and just over 81% specificity obtained in cross-validation and 80%/75% obtained in testing. No statistical method was used to fix the sample size in advance, and group allocation was not hidden from the investigators. Most expanded thyroid clonotypes (frequency above 0.001) were also detected in blood, a finding suggesting that blood repertoires may reflect thyroid immune responses.

This clonotype has a count of ten or more. The specificity of this receptor is unknown. No qualities accompany the bases; no much larger clone lies one base away. V is pruned by 1 base and J by 7 bases, leaving 7 bases of the junction without a gene match. Measured from the cysteine to the phenylalanine, the CDR3 is 14 residues long. Only the CDR3 part of the read is kept: 42 bases, read in frame from the first base. Looking up the germline V gene (reference sequence) yields CDR1 DFQATT and CDR2 SNEGSKA. The TCR beta CDR3 regions were amplified from the RNA transcripts. A first-round RT-PCR of the TCR CDR3 used the HTBI primer set with the Qiagen OneStep RT-PCR kit. Libraries were constructed in a second round of multiplex PCR, after which size selection and purification were performed. Paired-end sequencing of the libraries was performed with 100 bp reads on an Illumina HiSeq2000. Per the source publication's procedure: Raw data were processed with SOAPnuke, discarding reads with adapters, uncalled bases, mean Phred below 15, or no exact constant-primer or identifier match. High-quality paired reads were merged with COPE v1.2.5, and unique nucleotide sequences were defined as clonotypes. MiTCR v1.1 was used to align the clonotypes against IMGT TRBV, TRBD and TRBJ reference segments. Analysis was restricted to V-J combinations with a frequency above 0.0001, which covered roughly 99% of repertoires. The TCS score was defined as F50 (clonal expansion) divided by E x V (chaos), with BLOSUM62-based TCRdist calculated between CDR3 peptides within each V-J. Welch's t-statistics and random forest reduced roughly 530 V-J features to under 15, which were used in a naive Bayes classifier (R e1071). The raw public reads went through TCRdb reprocessing: fastp at Q25, MiXCR clone calling, in-frame beta chains kept. Entries are consolidated by CDR3 protein sequence, retaining the most common genes and DNA. TCRdb's processing, not the study's, gives the V and J calls here. Recorded for this sample are 500,000 to 600,000 distinct CDR3 sequences; over 15% of them occurred a single time. The ten largest account for more than 15% of the sample.

Graves' hyperthyroidism was defined as stable when no progression to ophthalmopathy occurred over 18 months of follow-up. The hyperthyroidism patients were between 18 and 65 years old and newly diagnosed, with a disease duration of less than 2 months. Patients with uncontrolled infections, other autoimmune diseases, pregnancy or lactation were excluded. Diagnoses were established on the basis of clinical symptoms, serum thyroxine and TRAb, thyroid ultrasound, and orbital computed tomography. PBMCs were isolated from 10 ml of fresh peripheral blood by Ficoll-Paque density gradient centrifugation. Trizol reagent was used to extract total RNA, and RNA quality was then checked on an Agilent 2100 Bioanalyzer.

Sample: blood. The V and J genes are TRBV20-1 and TRBJ2-7; 10 bases in the junction line up with TRBD2. The sequence was obtained from a woman under 30 with Graves' hyperthyroidism. The DNA sequence is given as TGCAGTGCTAGAGCGCTAGCGGGAGTAGGGGAGCAGTACTTC. Translation gives CSARALAGVGEQYF.